This is a list of T cell receptor beta chains from one sample in a study of beta chain features in type 1 diabetes. TCRdb keeps only in-frame clones here, not all; method: immunoSEQ multiplex PCR. The top ten clones hold around 0.022% of a sample with some 700,000 clones, around an eighth of them seen once. Material: naive CD4+ T cells from blood. The receptors were sampled from a man younger than 35 with type 1 diabetes. Both conserved end residues are part of each CDR3. Each record gives: CDR3 length, clone size, D gene, J gene, V gene, CDR3 DNA, CDR3 protein. The D gene is left open where the match is weak. The size entry is marked missing in some rows and otherwise reads once, few, many or a size class.

CDR3 length: 14
clone size: NA
D gene: NA
J gene: TRBJ2-2
V gene: TRBV13
CDR3 DNA: TGTGCCAGCAGCCCTGACCCCCACACCGGGGAGCTGTTTTTT
CDR3 protein: CASSPDPHTGELFF

CDR3 length: 15
clone size: NA
D gene: NA
J gene: TRBJ1-5
V gene: TRBV2
CDR3 DNA: TGTGCCAGCAGTCTACGTGCGGTTGACAATCAGCCCCAGCATTTT
CDR3 protein: CASSLRAVDNQPQHF

CDR3 length: 16
clone size: NA
D gene: NA
J gene: TRBJ2-6
V gene: TRBV19
CDR3 DNA: TGTGCCAGTAGTATCCCCAGCACATCTGGGGCCAACGTCCTGACTTTC
CDR3 protein: CASSIPSTSGANVLTF

CDR3 length: 15
clone size: NA
D gene: NA
J gene: TRBJ1-1
V gene: TRBV5-1
CDR3 DNA: TGCGCCAGCAGCCCGCCCCATGGGGAGAACACTGAAGCTTTCTTT
CDR3 protein: CASSPPHGENTEAFF

CDR3 length: 13
clone size: few
D gene: TRBD1
J gene: TRBJ1-5
V gene: TRBV30
CDR3 DNA: TGTGCCTGGAGCGCGCAGGGGGGTCAGCCCCAGCATTTT
CDR3 protein: CAWSAQGGQPQHF

CDR3 length: 15
clone size: NA
D gene: TRBD2
J gene: TRBJ2-5
V gene: TRBV5-1
CDR3 DNA: TGCGCCAGCTCCACCGGGCTAGCGGGAGAGGAGACCCAGTACTTC
CDR3 protein: CASSTGLAGEETQYF

CDR3 length: 14
clone size: NA
D gene: NA
J gene: TRBJ2-1
V gene: TRBV7-2
CDR3 DNA: TGTGCCAGCAGCTTAGACAGGGCCCTCAATGAGCAGTTCTTC
CDR3 protein: CASSLDRALNEQFF

CDR3 length: 15
clone size: NA
D gene: NA
J gene: TRBJ2-2
V gene: TRBV7-2
CDR3 DNA: TGTGCCACCACCCAGAAGGCCGGTAACACCGGGGAGCTGTTTTTT
CDR3 protein: CATTQKAGNTGELFF

CDR3 length: 19
clone size: few
D gene: TRBD1
J gene: TRBJ1-5
V gene: TRBV4-1
CDR3 DNA: TGCGCCAGCAGCCAAGTGTTTTCCCGGGACAGGATAAACGATCAGCCCCAGCATTTT
CDR3 protein: CASSQVFSRDRINDQPQHF

CDR3 length: 14
clone size: few
D gene: TRBD2
J gene: TRBJ2-3
V gene: TRBV30
CDR3 DNA: TGTGCCTGGAGCGTAGCGGGGGTAGCAGATACGCAGTATTTT
CDR3 protein: CAWSVAGVADTQYF

CDR3 length: 19
clone size: few
D gene: TRBD2
J gene: TRBJ2-5
V gene: TRBV4-1
CDR3 DNA: TGCGCCAGCAGCCAAGATGGGTCTAGCGGGGGGGCCTACCAAGAGACCCAGTACTTC
CDR3 protein: CASSQDGSSGGAYQETQYF

CDR3 length: 16
clone size: NA
D gene: TRBD2
J gene: TRBJ2-2
V gene: TRBV2
CDR3 DNA: TGTGCCAGCAGTTATAGCGGGGGGGCCCCCACCGGGGAGCTGTTTTTT
CDR3 protein: CASSYSGGAPTGELFF

CDR3 length: 13
clone size: NA
D gene: NA
J gene: TRBJ1-3
V gene: TRBV15
CDR3 DNA: TGTGCCACCCGGGACTCCGCGACTAACACCATATATTTT
CDR3 protein: CATRDSATNTIYF

CDR3 length: 11
clone size: few
D gene: NA
J gene: TRBJ1-1
V gene: TRBV29-1
CDR3 DNA: TGCAGCGTTGAGAAAAACACTGAAGCTTTCTTT
CDR3 protein: CSVEKNTEAFF

CDR3 length: 15
clone size: few
D gene: NA
J gene: TRBJ1-5
V gene: TRBV19
CDR3 DNA: TGTGCCAGTAGCCACGGGACCGGTAGCAATCAGCCCCAGCATTTT
CDR3 protein: CASSHGTGSNQPQHF

CDR3 length: 15
clone size: few
D gene: NA
J gene: TRBJ1-5
V gene: TRBV6-1
CDR3 DNA: TGTGCCAGCAGTGACGAGAAGCGGGGGAATCAGCCCCAGCATTTT
CDR3 protein: CASSDEKRGNQPQHF

CDR3 length: 13
clone size: NA
D gene: TRBD1
J gene: TRBJ2-1
V gene: TRBV11-2
CDR3 DNA: TGTGCCAGCAGCTTAGATAGGGGGCGGGAGCAGTTCTTC
CDR3 protein: CASSLDRGREQFF

CDR3 length: 17
clone size: NA
D gene: TRBD1
J gene: TRBJ1-6
V gene: TRBV30
CDR3 DNA: TGTGCCTGGACCAGCAGACAGGGCCATCTCTCAAATTCACCCCTCCACTTT
CDR3 protein: CAWTSRQGHLSNSPLHF

CDR3 length: 11
clone size: NA
D gene: NA
J gene: TRBJ2-3
V gene: TRBV6-5
CDR3 DNA: TGTGCCAGCAGTTACAGAGATACGCAGTATTTT
CDR3 protein: CASSYRDTQYF

CDR3 length: 14
clone size: NA
D gene: NA
J gene: TRBJ2-7
V gene: TRBV30
CDR3 DNA: TGTGCCTGGAGTGTCTCCCCCCCTGGACAGAAGCAGTACTTC
CDR3 protein: CAWSVSPPGQKQYF

CDR3 length: 10
clone size: few
D gene: NA
J gene: TRBJ1-1
V gene: TRBV2
CDR3 DNA: TGTGCCAGCAGTGTGTCTGAAGCTTTCTTT
CDR3 protein: CASSVSEAFF

CDR3 length: 15
clone size: few
D gene: NA
J gene: TRBJ1-3
V gene: TRBV7-9
CDR3 DNA: TGTGCCAGCAGCTGGCCGAGGGGCTCTGGAAACACCATATATTTT
CDR3 protein: CASSWPRGSGNTIYF

CDR3 length: 15
clone size: few
D gene: NA
J gene: TRBJ1-1
V gene: TRBV5-1
CDR3 DNA: TGCGCCAGCAGCTTGGTAGGGCAGGGGAACACTGAAGCTTTCTTT
CDR3 protein: CASSLVGQGNTEAFF

CDR3 length: 16
clone size: NA
D gene: NA
J gene: TRBJ2-1
V gene: TRBV6-5
CDR3 DNA: TGTGCCAGCAGTTTACGAGGGGGGGCAGACTACAATGAGCAGTTCTTC
CDR3 protein: CASSLRGGADYNEQFF

CDR3 length: 14
clone size: NA
D gene: TRBD1
J gene: TRBJ2-1
V gene: TRBV10-3
CDR3 DNA: TGTGCCATCAGTGGACAGGGAAGTGAGAATGAGCAGTTCTTC
CDR3 protein: CAISGQGSENEQFF

CDR3 length: 15
clone size: few
D gene: NA
J gene: TRBJ2-7
V gene: TRBV19
CDR3 DNA: TGTGCCAGTAGTGAAGATGAGGGCCTCTCCTACGAGCAGTACTTC
CDR3 protein: CASSEDEGLSYEQYF

CDR3 length: 13
clone size: NA
D gene: TRBD2
J gene: TRBJ2-7
V gene: TRBV13
CDR3 DNA: TGTGCCAGCAGCCCGACTAGCGGCCACGAGCAGTACTTC
CDR3 protein: CASSPTSGHEQYF

CDR3 length: 11
clone size: NA
D gene: NA
J gene: TRBJ2-1
V gene: TRBV11-1
CDR3 DNA: TGTGCCAGCAGCTTAGAAGTGCGGCAGTTCTTC
CDR3 protein: CASSLEVRQFF

CDR3 length: 13
clone size: few
D gene: NA
J gene: TRBJ2-1
V gene: TRBV15
CDR3 DNA: TGTGCCACCAGCAGAGTTACTATATCTGAGCAGTTCTTC
CDR3 protein: CATSRVTISEQFF

CDR3 length: 13
clone size: few
D gene: NA
J gene: TRBJ1-3
V gene: TRBV7-2
CDR3 DNA: TGTGCCAGCAGCCCGACAGTTGGAAACACCATATATTTT
CDR3 protein: CASSPTVGNTIYF

CDR3 length: 15
clone size: few
D gene: NA
J gene: TRBJ2-5
V gene: TRBV13
CDR3 DNA: TGTGCCAGCAGCCTCGAAGACAGGAACGGGGAGACCCAGTACTTC
CDR3 protein: CASSLEDRNGETQYF

CDR3 length: 16
clone size: few
D gene: NA
J gene: TRBJ2-1
V gene: TRBV4-1
CDR3 DNA: TGCGCCAGCAGCCAAGAATGGGGGGTAGCCTACAATGAGCAGTTCTTC
CDR3 protein: CASSQEWGVAYNEQFF

CDR3 length: 14
clone size: NA
D gene: NA
J gene: TRBJ2-7
V gene: TRBV11-1
CDR3 DNA: TGTGCCAGCAGCTTTGGGGGACCTCTCGGCGAGCAGTACTTC
CDR3 protein: CASSFGGPLGEQYF

CDR3 length: 14
clone size: few
D gene: TRBD1
J gene: TRBJ2-7
V gene: TRBV30
CDR3 DNA: TGTGCCTGGAGTCCCTGGACAGGTCTTCGGGAGCAGTACTTC
CDR3 protein: CAWSPWTGLREQYF

CDR3 length: 13
clone size: NA
D gene: NA
J gene: TRBJ2-7
V gene: TRBV5-1
CDR3 DNA: TGCGCCAGCAGCTGGACTGCTTCCTACGAGCAGTACTTC
CDR3 protein: CASSWTASYEQYF

CDR3 length: 16
clone size: NA
D gene: TRBD1
J gene: TRBJ2-6
V gene: TRBV7-9
CDR3 DNA: TGTGCCAGCAGCTTAGGGACAGGTGCTGGGGCCAACGTCCTGACTTTC
CDR3 protein: CASSLGTGAGANVLTF

CDR3 length: 12
clone size: few
D gene: NA
J gene: TRBJ2-5
V gene: TRBV10-3
CDR3 DNA: TGTGCCACCCAGGGTTTGGTAGAGACCCAGTACTTC
CDR3 protein: CATQGLVETQYF

CDR3 length: 12
clone size: few
D gene: NA
J gene: TRBJ1-2
V gene: TRBV2
CDR3 DNA: TGTGCCAGCAGTGAAGAAAACTATGGCTACACCTTC
CDR3 protein: CASSEENYGYTF

CDR3 length: 13
clone size: few
D gene: NA
J gene: TRBJ2-7
V gene: TRBV7-2
CDR3 DNA: TGTGCCAGCAGCTTAGGCCCTCGGGGGGAGCAGTACTTC
CDR3 protein: CASSLGPRGEQYF

CDR3 length: 15
clone size: NA
D gene: NA
J gene: TRBJ1-3
V gene: TRBV6-1
CDR3 DNA: TGTGCCAGCAGTCCGCCAGGGGAGCGTGGAAACACCATATATTTT
CDR3 protein: CASSPPGERGNTIYF

CDR3 length: 16
clone size: NA
D gene: TRBD2
J gene: TRBJ2-1
V gene: TRBV9
CDR3 DNA: TGTGCCAGCAGCGTAGCTTTACTAGCGGGGGACAATGAGCAGTTCTTC
CDR3 protein: CASSVALLAGDNEQFF

CDR3 length: 16
clone size: NA
D gene: TRBD1
J gene: TRBJ2-2
V gene: TRBV18
CDR3 DNA: TGTGCCAGCTCAATTGAGACAGGGTCGAACACCGGGGAGCTGTTTTTT
CDR3 protein: CASSIETGSNTGELFF

CDR3 length: 11
clone size: few
D gene: NA
J gene: TRBJ1-1
V gene: TRBV28
CDR3 DNA: TGTGCCAGCAGGGGAGACACTGAAGCTTTCTTT
CDR3 protein: CASRGDTEAFF

CDR3 length: 12
clone size: few
D gene: NA
J gene: TRBJ2-1
V gene: TRBV25-1
CDR3 DNA: TGTGCCAGCAGTGGATCCAGGGTAGAGCAGTTCTTC
CDR3 protein: CASSGSRVEQFF

CDR3 length: 14
clone size: few
D gene: NA
J gene: TRBJ2-3
V gene: TRBV18
CDR3 DNA: TGTGCCAGCTCACCCTCGTCCTCCGGAGATACGCAGTATTTT
CDR3 protein: CASSPSSSGDTQYF

CDR3 length: 14
clone size: few
D gene: NA
J gene: TRBJ2-3
V gene: TRBV9
CDR3 DNA: TGTGCCAGCAGGCAGGGTCCCAGCACAGATACGCAGTATTTT
CDR3 protein: CASRQGPSTDTQYF

CDR3 length: 15
clone size: few
D gene: TRBD1
J gene: TRBJ1-6
V gene: TRBV30
CDR3 DNA: TGTGCCTGGAGGATCACAGGGGAACCCAATTCACCCCTCCACTTT
CDR3 protein: CAWRITGEPNSPLHF